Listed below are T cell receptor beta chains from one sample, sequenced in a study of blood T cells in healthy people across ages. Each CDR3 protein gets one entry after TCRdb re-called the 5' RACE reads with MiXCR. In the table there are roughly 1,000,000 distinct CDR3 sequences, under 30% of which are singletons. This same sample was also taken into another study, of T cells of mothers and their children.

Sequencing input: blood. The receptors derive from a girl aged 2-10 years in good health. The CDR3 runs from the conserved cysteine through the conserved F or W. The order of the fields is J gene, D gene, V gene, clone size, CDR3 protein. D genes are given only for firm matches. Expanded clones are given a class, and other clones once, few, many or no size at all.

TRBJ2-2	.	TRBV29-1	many	CSANVGGTGELFF
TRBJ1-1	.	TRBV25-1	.	CASSDGLRFEAFF
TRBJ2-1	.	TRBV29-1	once	CSVVDRNEQFF
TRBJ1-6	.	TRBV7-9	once	CASSDGGSPLHF
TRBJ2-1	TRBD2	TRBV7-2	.	CASSLGLATGNEQFF
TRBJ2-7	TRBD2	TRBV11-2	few	CASSLTSGRAPSYEQYF
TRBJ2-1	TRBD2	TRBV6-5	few	CASSPSGDNEQFF
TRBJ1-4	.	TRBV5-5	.	CASSLWRVNEKLFF
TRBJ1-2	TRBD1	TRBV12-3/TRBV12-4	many	CASSPVPGQGSYTF
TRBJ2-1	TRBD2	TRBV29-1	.	CSDRAGVGEQFF
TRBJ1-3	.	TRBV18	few	CASQVGPDLHTIYF
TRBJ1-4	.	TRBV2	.	CASSAFLTGEKLFF
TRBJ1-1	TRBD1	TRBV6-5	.	CASRVTGGGTEAFF
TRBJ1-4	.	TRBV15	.	CATSRDEKLFF
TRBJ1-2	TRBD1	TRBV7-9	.	CASSRPTGGDYGYTF
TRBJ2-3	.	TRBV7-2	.	CASSAQSASTDTQYF
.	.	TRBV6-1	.	CASSEGPSGAYEQYF
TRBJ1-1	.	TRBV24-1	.	CATSDGGTEAFF
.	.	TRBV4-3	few	CASSQHYRDRETQYF
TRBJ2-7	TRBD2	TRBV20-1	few	CSARKREVLEQYF
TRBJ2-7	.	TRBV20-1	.	CSALPLAFGQLTYEQYF
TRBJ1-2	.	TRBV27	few	CASSFSRRGPGYGYTF
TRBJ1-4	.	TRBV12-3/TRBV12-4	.	CASSSVEGGEKLFF
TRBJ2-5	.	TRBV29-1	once	CSVSALLQETRYF
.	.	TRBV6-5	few	CASSYTPTREFNNEQFF
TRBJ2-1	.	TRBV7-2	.	CASSFYVGNEQFF
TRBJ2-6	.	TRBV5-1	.	CASSHRGSSGANVLTF
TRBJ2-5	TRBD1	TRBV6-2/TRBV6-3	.	CASSSTGTGVVIF
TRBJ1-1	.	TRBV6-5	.	CASNRRGNTEAFF
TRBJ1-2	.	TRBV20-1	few	CSAPRGAEYGYTF
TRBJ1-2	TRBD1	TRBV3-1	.	CASSQEDRGPYGYTF
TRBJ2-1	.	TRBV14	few	CASSQATYNEQFF
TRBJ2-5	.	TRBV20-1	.	CSAAQWDPETQYF
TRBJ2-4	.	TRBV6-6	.	CASRGVELAKNIQYF
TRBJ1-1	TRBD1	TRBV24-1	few	CATSDATGGTEAFF
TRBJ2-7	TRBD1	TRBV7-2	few	CASTSGTGDHEQYF
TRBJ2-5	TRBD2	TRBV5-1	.	CASSWTSGRGETQYF
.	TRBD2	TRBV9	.	CASSDAGTSVNEQFF
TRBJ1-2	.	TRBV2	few	CASSEGVVCTF
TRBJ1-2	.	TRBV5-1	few	CASSLARLEGYTF
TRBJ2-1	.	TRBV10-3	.	CAISTGTYNEQFF
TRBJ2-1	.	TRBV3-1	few	CASNSGDPSYNEQFF
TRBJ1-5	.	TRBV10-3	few	CATTQGSDQPQHF
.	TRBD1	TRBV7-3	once	CASSVTGDHEQYF
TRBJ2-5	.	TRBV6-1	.	CASSELGYQETQYF
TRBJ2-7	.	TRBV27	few	CASSLSGGYGSYEQYF
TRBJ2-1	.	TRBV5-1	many	CASSSGADNEQFF
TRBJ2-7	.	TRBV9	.	CASSVDGGSHYEQYF
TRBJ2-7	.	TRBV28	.	CASSLNKIYEQYF
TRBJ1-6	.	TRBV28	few	CASSLPGGRSPLHF
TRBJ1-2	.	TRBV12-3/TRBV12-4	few	CASSFGEKYGYTF
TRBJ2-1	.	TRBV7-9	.	CASSLVGGSVYNEQFF
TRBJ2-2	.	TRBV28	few	CASSLLSQGRIGELFF
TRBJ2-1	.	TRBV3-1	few	CASSHEGSVNNEQFF
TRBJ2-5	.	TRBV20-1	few	CSAELRKETQYF
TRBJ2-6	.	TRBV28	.	CASSFGDGIPGANVLTF